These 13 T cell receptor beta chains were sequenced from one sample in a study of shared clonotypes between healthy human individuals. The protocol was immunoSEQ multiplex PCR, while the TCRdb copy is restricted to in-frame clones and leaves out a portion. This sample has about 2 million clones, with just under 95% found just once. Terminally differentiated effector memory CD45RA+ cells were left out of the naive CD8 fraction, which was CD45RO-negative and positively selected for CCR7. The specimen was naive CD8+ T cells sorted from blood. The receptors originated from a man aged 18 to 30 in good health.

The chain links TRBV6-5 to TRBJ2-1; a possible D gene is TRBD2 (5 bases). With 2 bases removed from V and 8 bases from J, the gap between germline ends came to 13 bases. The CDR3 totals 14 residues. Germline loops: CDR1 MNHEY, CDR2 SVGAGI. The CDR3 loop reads CASSYGSAGDEQFF. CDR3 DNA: TGTGCCAGCAGTTACGGTTCGGCGGGCGATGAGCAGTTCTTC.

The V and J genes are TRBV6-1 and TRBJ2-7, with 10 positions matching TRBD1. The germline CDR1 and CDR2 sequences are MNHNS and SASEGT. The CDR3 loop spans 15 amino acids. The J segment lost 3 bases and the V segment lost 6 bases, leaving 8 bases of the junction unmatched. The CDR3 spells CASRAGTGAIYEQYF. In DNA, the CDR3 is TGTGCCAGCAGGGCCGGGACAGGGGCGATCTACGAGCAGTACTTC.

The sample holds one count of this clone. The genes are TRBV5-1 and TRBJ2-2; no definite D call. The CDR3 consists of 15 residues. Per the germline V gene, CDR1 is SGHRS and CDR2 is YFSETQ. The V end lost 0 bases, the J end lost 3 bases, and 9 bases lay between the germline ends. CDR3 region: CASSLDWQHTGELFF. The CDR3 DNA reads TGCGCCAGCAGCTTGGATTGGCAGCACACCGGGGAGCTGTTTTTT. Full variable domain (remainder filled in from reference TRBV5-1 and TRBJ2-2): KAGVTQTPRYLIKTRGQQVTLSCSPISGHRSVSWYQQTPGQGLQFLFEYFSETQRNKGNFPGRFSGRQFSNSRSEMNVSTLELGDSALYLCASSLDWQHTGELFFGEGSRLTVL.

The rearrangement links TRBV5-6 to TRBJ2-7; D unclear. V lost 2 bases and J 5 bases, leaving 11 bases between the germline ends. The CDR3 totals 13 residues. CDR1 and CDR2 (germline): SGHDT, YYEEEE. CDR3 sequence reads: CASSFGRANEQYF. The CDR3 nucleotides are TGTGCCAGCAGCTTTGGTAGGGCCAACGAGCAGTACTTC.

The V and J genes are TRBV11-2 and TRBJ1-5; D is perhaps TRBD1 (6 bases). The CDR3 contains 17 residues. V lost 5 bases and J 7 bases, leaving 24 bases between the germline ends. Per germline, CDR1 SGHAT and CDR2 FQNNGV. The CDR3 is CASSGGLISGGRQPQHF. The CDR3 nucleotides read TGTGCCAGCAGCGGGGGCTTGATATCGGGGGGACGACAGCCCCAGCATTTT.

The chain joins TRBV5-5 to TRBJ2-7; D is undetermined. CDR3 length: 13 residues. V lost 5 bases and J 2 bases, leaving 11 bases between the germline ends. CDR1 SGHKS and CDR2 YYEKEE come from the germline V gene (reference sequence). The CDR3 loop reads CASRLPGTYEQYF. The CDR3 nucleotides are TGTGCCAGCAGGCTCCCCGGTACCTACGAGCAGTACTTC.

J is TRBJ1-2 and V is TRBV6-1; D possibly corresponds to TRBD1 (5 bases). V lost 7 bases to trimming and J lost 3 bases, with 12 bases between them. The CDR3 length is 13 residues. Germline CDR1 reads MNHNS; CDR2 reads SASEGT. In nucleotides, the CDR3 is TGTGCCAGCACCACCGGGACGGACTATGGCTACACCTTC. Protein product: CASTTGTDYGYTF.

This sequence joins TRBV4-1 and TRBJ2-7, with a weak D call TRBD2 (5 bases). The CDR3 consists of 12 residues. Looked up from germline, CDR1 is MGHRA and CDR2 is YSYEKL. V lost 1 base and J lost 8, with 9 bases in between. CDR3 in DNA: TGCGCCAGCAGCCAAGGGGCTAGCCAGCAGTACTTC. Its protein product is CASSQGASQQYF.

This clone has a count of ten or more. CDR3 nucleotides: TGCGCCAGCAGCCAAGGTATGTTCGCTGAAGCTTTCTTT. Translated, it gives CASSQGMFAEAFF. This chain links TRBV4-3 with TRBJ1-1; D is unclear. The V end lost 1 base, the J end lost 6 bases, and 9 bases lay between the germline ends. This CDR3 contains 13 residues. CDR1 LGHNA and CDR2 YSLEER come from the germline V gene.

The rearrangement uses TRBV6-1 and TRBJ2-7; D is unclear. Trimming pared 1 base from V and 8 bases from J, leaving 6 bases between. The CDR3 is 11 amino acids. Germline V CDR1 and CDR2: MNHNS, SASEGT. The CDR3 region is CASSEGEKQYF. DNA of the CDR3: TGTGCCAGCAGTGAAGGGGAAAAGCAGTACTTC.

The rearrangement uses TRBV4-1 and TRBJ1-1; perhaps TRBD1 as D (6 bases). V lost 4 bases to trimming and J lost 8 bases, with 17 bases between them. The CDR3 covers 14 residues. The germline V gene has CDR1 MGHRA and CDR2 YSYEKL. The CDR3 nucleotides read TGCGCCAGCAGCCTCAGGGGTCTGGATGAGGAAGCTTTCTTT. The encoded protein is CASSLRGLDEEAFF.

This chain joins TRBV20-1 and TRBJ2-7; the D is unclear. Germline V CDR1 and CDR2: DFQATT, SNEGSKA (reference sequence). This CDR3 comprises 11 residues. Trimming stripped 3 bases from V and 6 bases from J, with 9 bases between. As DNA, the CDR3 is TGCAGTGCTAGGGAAGTGAGCGAGCAGTACTTC. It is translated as CSAREVSEQYF.

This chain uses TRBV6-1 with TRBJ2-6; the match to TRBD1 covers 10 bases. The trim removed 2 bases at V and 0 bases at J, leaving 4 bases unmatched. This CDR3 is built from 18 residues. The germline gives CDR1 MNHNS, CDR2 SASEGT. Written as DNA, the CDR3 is TGTGCCAGCAGTGAATTGACAGGGGGCCCCTCTGGGGCCAACGTCCTGACTTTC. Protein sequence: CASSELTGGPSGANVLTF.